This T cell receptor (beta chain) was captured in a study of CD8 T cells in ankylosing spondylitis. General study results and limits: Existing reports had already noted some motif variants in reactive arthritis synovial fluid and blood. There was reportedly significant enrichment of clones that were disease-linked in matched ankylosing spondylitis synovial fluid. About 8 highly homologous variants made up a TCR beta motif, and this motif appeared characteristic of ankylosing spondylitis blood.

V lost 0 bases and J lost 0, with 15 bases in between. The germline gives CDR1 SGHTA, CDR2 FQGNSA. This CDR3 has 18 amino acids. A word on this clonotype: Its antigen remains unidentified.

TCRdb analysed the 5' RACE reads with MiXCR anew, one entry per CDR3 protein. In the table there are 650,000 to 800,000 distinct CDR3 sequences, under 20% of which are singletons. This TCR was recovered from a male donor with ankylosing spondylitis. The sample consisted of blood, either unsorted or a sorted T cell fraction (not recorded which). The chain carries TRBV7-2 and TRBJ2-1; D is undetermined. Here the CDR3 reads CASSLAQPLGLSYNEQFF. The CDR3 DNA reads TGTGCCAGCAGCTTAGCCCAACCTCTAGGGCTCTCCTACAATGAGCAGTTCTTC.